The T cell receptor (beta chain) described here comes from a study of T cell responses to AZD1222 COVID-19 vaccine. Study observations and caveats: There were repertoire samples only from the period after the peak T cell response. Spike-specific TCR breadth and depth both grew after two AZD1222 doses.

Points on this clone: Its antigen is unknown. The sample carries other DNA sequences with the same CDR3.

Trimming removed 0 bases from V and 2 bases from J, with 5 bases in between. The length of the CDR3 is 14 residues. Germline CDR1 and CDR2: MNHEY and SVGEGT. Doses given second, at about 4 or about 12 weeks, were pooled. TCRdb's copy holds only in-frame clones and misses some; the assay was immunoSEQ multiplex PCR. The table lists 180,000 or so clones, under 95% of them singletons. The receptor was derived from an adult who received the AZD1222 COVID-19 vaccine. V and J are TRBV6-2 or TRBV6-3 and TRBJ1-5; a weak D match, TRBD1 (5 bases). Sequencing used peripheral blood, obtained 28 days after the second AZD1222 dose. CDR3 in DNA: TGTGCCAGCAGTTACTCGGGGGGCAATCAGCCCCAGCATTTT. Encoded protein: CASSYSGGNQPQHF.